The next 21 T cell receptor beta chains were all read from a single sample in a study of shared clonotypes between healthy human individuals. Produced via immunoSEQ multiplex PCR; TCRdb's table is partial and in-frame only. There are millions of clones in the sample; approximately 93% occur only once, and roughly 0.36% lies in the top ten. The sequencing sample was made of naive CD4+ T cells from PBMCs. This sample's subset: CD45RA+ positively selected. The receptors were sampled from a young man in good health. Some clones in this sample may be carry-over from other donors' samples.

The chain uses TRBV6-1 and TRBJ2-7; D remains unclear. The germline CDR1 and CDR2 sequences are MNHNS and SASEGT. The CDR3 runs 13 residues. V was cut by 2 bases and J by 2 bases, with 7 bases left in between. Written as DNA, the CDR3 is TGTGCCAGCAGTGAAACGACGGCCTACGAGCAGTACTTC. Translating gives CASSETTAYEQYF.

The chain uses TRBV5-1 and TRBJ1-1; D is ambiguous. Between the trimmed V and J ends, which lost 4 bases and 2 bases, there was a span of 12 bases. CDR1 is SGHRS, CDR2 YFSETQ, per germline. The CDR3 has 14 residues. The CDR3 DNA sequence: TGCGCCAGCAGCGATCTAGGGCCCAACACTGAAGCTTTCTTT. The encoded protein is CASSDLGPNTEAFF.

CDR3 nucleotides: TGTGCCAGCAGCTTGAGTCCATTCGACGATGGCTACACCTTC. Translation: CASSLSPFDDGYTF. J is TRBJ1-2 and V is TRBV5-4; unclear D gene. CDR3 length equals 14 residues. Trimming took off 1 base at V and 6 bases at J, with 13 bases between the two ends. Germline CDR1 and CDR2: SGHNT and YYREEE (reference sequence).

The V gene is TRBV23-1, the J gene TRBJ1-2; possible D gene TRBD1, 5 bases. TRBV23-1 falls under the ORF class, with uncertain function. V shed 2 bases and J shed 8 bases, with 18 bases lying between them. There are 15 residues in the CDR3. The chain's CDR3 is CASSQDPGAVYGYTF. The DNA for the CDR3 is TGCGCCAGCAGTCAAGACCCCGGGGCAGTCTACGGCTACACCTTC.

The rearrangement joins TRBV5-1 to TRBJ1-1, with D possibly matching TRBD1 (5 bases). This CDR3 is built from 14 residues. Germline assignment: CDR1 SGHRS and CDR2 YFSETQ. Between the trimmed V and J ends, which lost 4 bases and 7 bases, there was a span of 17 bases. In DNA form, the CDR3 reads TGCGCCAGCAGCCCGAGGGGCCGAGGAGTTGAAGCTTTCTTT. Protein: CASSPRGRGVEAFF.

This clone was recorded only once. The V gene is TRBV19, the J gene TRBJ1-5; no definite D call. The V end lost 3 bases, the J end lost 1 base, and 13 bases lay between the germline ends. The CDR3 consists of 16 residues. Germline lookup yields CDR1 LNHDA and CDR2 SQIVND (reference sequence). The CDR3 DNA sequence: TGTGCCAGTAGTATCTTCGCGGGCTTGAGCAATCAGCCCCAGCATTTT. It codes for CASSIFAGLSNQPQHF.

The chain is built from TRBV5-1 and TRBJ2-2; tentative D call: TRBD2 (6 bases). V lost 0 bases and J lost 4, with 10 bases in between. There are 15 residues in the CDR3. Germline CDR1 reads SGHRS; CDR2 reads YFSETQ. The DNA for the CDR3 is TGCGCCAGCAGCTTGGTGGAGGGAGCCACCGGGGAGCTGTTTTTT. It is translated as CASSLVEGATGELFF.

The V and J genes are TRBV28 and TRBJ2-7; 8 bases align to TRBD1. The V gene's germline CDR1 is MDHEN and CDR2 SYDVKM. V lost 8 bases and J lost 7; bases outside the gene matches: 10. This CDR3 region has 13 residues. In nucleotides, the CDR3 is TGTGCCAGCTCCCGGACAGGGAGTGGGGAGCAGTACTTC. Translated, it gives CASSRTGSGEQYF.

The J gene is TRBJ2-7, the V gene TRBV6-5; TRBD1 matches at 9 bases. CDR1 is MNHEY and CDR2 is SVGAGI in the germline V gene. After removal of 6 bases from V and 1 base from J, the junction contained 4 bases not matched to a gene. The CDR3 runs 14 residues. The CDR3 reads CASRKGQGSYEQYF. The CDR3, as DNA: TGTGCCAGCAGAAAGGGACAGGGATCCTACGAGCAGTACTTC.

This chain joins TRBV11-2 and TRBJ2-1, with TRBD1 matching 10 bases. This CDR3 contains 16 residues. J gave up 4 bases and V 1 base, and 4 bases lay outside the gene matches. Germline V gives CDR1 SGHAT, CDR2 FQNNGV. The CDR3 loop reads CASSLGVGQGYNEQFF. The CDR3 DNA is TGTGCCAGCAGCTTAGGAGTGGGACAGGGGTACAATGAGCAGTTCTTC.

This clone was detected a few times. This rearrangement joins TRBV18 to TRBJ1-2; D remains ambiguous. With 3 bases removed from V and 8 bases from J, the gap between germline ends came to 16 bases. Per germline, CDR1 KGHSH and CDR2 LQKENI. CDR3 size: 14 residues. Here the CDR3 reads CASSPPRFSEGYTF. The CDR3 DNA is TGTGCCAGCTCACCCCCTCGATTCTCGGAGGGCTACACCTTC.

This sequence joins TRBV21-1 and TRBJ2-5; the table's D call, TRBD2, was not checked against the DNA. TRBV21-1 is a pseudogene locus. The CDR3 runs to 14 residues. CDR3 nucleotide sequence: TGTGCCAGCAGCATGCGGACTTGGGGAGAGACCCAGTACTTC. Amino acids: CASSMRTWGETQYF.

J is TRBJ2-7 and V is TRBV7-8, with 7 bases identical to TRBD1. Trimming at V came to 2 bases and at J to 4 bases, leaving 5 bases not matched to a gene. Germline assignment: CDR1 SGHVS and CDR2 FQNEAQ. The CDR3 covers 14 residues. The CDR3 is CASSLSLQGYEQYF. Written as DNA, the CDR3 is TGTGCCAGCAGCTTATCCCTACAGGGGTACGAGCAGTACTTC.

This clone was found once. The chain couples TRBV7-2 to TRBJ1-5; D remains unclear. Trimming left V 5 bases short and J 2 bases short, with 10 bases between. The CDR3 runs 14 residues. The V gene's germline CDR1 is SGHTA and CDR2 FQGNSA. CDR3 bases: TGTGCCAGCAGCCCCAGCTCGGGCAATCAGCCCCAGCATTTT. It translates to CASSPSSGNQPQHF. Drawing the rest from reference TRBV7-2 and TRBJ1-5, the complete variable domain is GAGVSQSPSNKVTEKGKDVELRCDPISGHTALYWYRQSLGQGLEFLIYFQGNSAPDKSGLPSDRFSAERTGGSVSTLTIQRTQQEDSAVYLCASSPSSGNQPQHFGDGTRLSIL.

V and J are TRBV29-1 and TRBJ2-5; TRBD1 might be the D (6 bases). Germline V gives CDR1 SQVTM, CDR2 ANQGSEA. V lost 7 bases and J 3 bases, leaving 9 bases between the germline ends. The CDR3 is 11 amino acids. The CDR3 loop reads CSANREETQYF. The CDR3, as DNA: TGCAGCGCTAACAGGGAAGAGACCCAGTACTTC.

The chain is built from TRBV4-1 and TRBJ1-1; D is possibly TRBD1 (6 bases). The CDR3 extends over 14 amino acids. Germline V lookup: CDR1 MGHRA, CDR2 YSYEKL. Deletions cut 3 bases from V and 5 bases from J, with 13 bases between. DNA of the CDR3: TGCGCCAGCAGCCACGGGGGCCCGGGAACTGAAGCTTTCTTT. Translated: CASSHGGPGTEAFF.

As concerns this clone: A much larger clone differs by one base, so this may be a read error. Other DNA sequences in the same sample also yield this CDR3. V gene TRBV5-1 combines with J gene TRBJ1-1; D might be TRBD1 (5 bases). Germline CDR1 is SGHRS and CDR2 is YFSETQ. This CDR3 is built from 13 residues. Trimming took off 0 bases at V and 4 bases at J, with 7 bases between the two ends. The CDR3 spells CASSLAGITEAFF. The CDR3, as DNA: TGCGCCAGCAGCTTGGCAGGGATCACTGAAGCTTTCTTT.

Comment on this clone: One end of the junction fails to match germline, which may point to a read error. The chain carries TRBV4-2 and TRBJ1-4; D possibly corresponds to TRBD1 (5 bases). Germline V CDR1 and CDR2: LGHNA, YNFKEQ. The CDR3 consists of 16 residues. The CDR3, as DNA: TGTGCCAGCAGACAAGCGGTGGGGGATGCTAATGAAAAACTGTTTTTT. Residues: CASRQAVGDANEKLFF.

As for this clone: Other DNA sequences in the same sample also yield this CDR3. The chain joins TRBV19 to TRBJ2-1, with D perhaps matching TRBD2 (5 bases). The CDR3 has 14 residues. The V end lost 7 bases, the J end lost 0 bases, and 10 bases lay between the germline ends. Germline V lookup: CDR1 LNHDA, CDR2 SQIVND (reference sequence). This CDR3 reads CASTSGSSYNEQFF. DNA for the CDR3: TGTGCCAGTACCAGCGGTTCCTCCTACAATGAGCAGTTCTTC.

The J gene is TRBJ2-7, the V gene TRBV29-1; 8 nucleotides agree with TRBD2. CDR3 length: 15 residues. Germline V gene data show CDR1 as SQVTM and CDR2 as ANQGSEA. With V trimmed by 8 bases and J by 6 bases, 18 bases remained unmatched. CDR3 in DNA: TGCAGCCCTCAAGTTGGACTAGCAATGGCCTTCGAGCAGTACTTC. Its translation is CSPQVGLAMAFEQYF.

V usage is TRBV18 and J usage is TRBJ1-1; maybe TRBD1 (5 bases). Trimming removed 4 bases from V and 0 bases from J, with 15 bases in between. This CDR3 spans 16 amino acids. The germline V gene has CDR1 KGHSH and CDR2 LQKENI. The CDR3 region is CASSRTRQPLNTEAFF. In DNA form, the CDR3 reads TGTGCCAGCTCACGTACAAGACAGCCTCTGAACACTGAAGCTTTCTTT.